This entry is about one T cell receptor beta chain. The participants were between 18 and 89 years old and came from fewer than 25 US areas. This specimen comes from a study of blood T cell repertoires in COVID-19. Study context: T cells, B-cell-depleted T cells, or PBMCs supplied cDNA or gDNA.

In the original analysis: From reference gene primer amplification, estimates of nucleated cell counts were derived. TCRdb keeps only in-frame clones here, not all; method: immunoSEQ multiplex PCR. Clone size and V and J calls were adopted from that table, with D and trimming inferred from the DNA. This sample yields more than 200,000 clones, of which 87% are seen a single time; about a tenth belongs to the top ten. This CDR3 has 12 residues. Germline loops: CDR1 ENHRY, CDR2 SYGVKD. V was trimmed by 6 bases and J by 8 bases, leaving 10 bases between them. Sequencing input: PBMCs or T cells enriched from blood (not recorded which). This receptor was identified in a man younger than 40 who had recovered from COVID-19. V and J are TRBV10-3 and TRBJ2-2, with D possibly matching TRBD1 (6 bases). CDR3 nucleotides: TGTGCCATCAGGTACAGGGAAGGGGAGCTGTTTTTT. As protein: CAIRYREGELFF.